This entry lists 29 T cell receptor beta chains sequenced from one sample in a study of T cells in Graves' hyperthyroidism and ophthalmopathy. RNA transcripts were the template for amplifying TCR beta CDR3 regions. With the HTBI primer set, the TCR CDR3 went through a first round of RT-PCR. TCRdb independently ran MiXCR on the multiplex PCR reads; one entry per CDR3 protein. Among hundreds of thousands of distinct CDR3 sequences listed, 15% to 20% were seen once. The sample was blood. Every receptor here comes from a woman aged 25 to 39 with Graves' hyperthyroidism.

This clonotype was seen a few times. The CDR3 region is CAITGDILSGNTIYF. The DNA for the CDR3 is TGTGCCATCACTGGGGATATTCTCTCGGGAAACACCATATATTTT. The chain joins TRBV10-3 to TRBJ1-3; D remains unclear. The V and J ends lost 7 bases and 4 bases respectively, with 17 bases between them. This CDR3 spans 15 amino acids. Germline-derived CDR1 and CDR2 are ENHRY and SYGVKD.

This clonotype was seen more than once but under ten times. The chain employs TRBV2 and TRBJ1-1, with 11 bases matching TRBD1. Germline-derived CDR1 and CDR2 are SNHLY and FYNNEI. V lost 7 bases to trimming and J lost 9 bases; unmatched junction nucleotides: 13. The CDR3 has 15 amino acids. Here the CDR3 reads CASTPRRTGGLKAFF. CDR3 in DNA: TGTGCCAGCACCCCCCGGCGGACAGGGGGCCTGAAAGCTTTCTTT.

At least ten counts were recorded for this clonotype. The V gene is TRBV12-3 or TRBV12-4, the J gene TRBJ1-1; the D gene is possibly TRBD1 (6 bases). V dropped 6 bases and J dropped 11 bases, with 13 bases sitting between them. This CDR3 contains 11 residues. The CDR3 sequence: CASRKQGRAFF. CDR3 nucleotides: TGTGCCAGCAGAAAACAGGGAAGGGCTTTCTTT.

The chain uses TRBV20-1 and TRBJ2-2; 9 bases are a match to TRBD1. The CDR3 runs 14 residues. V was pared by 0 bases and J by 6 bases, with 2 bases of the junction left unmatched. Looked up from germline, CDR1 is DFQATT and CDR2 is SNEGSKA (reference sequence). In DNA form, the CDR3 reads TGCAGTGCTAGAGAAGGGACAGGGTCCGGGGAGCTGTTTTTT. Its protein is CSAREGTGSGELFF.

This clonotype was detected many times. The V and J genes are TRBV12-3 or TRBV12-4 and TRBJ2-7, with D perhaps TRBD2 (5 bases). V dropped 2 bases and J dropped 2 bases, with 16 bases sitting between them. This CDR3 is 16 amino acids long. The CDR3, as DNA: TGTGCCAGCAGTTTAAAGGGTAGAAGCGGAACCTACGAGCAGTACTTC. Translating it yields CASSLKGRSGTYEQYF.

This clonotype was picked up a small number of times. This rearrangement joins TRBV19 to TRBJ2-7, with D perhaps matching TRBD1 (6 bases). Trimming left V 5 bases short and J 8 bases short, with 13 bases between. Germline V gene lookup returns CDR1 LNHDA and CDR2 SQIVND (reference sequence). This CDR3 is built from 12 residues. The CDR3 coding sequence is TGTGCCAGTAGTCCTCCAGGGGTACAGCAGTACTTC. Its translation: CASSPPGVQQYF. The full variable domain, with the rest looked up from reference TRBV19 and TRBJ2-7, is DGGITQSPKYLFRKEGQNVTLSCEQNLNHDAMYWYRQDPGQGLRLIYYSQIVNDFQKGDIAEGYSVSREKKESFPLTVTSAQKNPTAFYLCASSPPGVQQYFGPGTRLTVT.

This clonotype was detected ten times or more. The chain is built from TRBV28 and TRBJ2-3; 11 bases line up with TRBD2. The CDR3 loop spans 17 amino acids. Germline CDR1 is MDHEN and CDR2 is SYDVKM. V lost 6 bases, J lost 0 bases, and 8 bases stayed unmatched. The CDR3 nucleotides read TGTGCCAGCAGAGAATCTAGCGGGAGGATAAGCACAGATACGCAGTATTTT. Its translation is CASRESSGRISTDTQYF.

This sequence joins TRBV5-1 and TRBJ2-2; 10 bases are a match to TRBD1. Trimming removed 5 bases from V and 8 bases from J; junction bases left unmatched: 6. The CDR3 runs to 14 residues. Looked up from germline, CDR1 is SGHRS and CDR2 is YFSETQ. The CDR3 loop reads CASRTGGSSGELFF. CDR3 nucleotide sequence: TGCGCCAGCAGGACAGGGGGCAGTTCAGGGGAGCTGTTTTTT.

This clonotype was counted ten times or more. The V call is TRBV2, the J call TRBJ2-7; 7 bases fit TRBD2. Germline values: CDR1 SNHLY, CDR2 FYNNEI. V lost 0 bases to trimming and J lost 4 bases; unmatched junction nucleotides: 6. The CDR3 has 15 residues. CDR3 region: CASSEASFGGYEQYF. CDR3 in DNA: TGTGCCAGCAGTGAAGCGTCTTTCGGGGGGTACGAGCAGTACTTC. Full variable domain (outside the CDR3, taken from reference TRBV2 and TRBJ2-7): EPEVTQTPSHQVTQMGQEVILRCVPISNHLYFYWYRQILGQKVEFLVSFYNNEISEKSEIFDDQFSVERPDGSNFTLKIRSTKLEDSAMYFCASSEASFGGYEQYFGPGTRLTVT.

J is TRBJ2-6 and V is TRBV12-3 or TRBV12-4; D is uncertain. V lost 3 bases and J 1 base, leaving 10 bases between the germline ends. The CDR3 contains 16 residues. The CDR3 DNA sequence: TGTGCCAGCAGTTTGGGTATAGGTTCTGGGGCCAACGTCCTGACTTTC. It codes for CASSLGIGSGANVLTF.

This clonotype was recorded many times. The chain couples TRBV12-3 or TRBV12-4 to TRBJ1-1; maybe TRBD1 (6 bases). Trimming left V 3 bases short and J 3 bases short, with 17 bases between. The CDR3 consists of 16 residues. CDR3 DNA sequence: TGTGCCAGCAGTTTTTTTTCCCGGACAGACCACACTGAAGCTTTCTTT. Translation: CASSFFSRTDHTEAFF.

This clonotype occurred many times. V usage is TRBV6-2 or TRBV6-3 and J usage is TRBJ2-1, with D uncertain. CDR3 size: 12 residues. The V end was cut by 3 bases, the J end by 7 bases, with 7 bases between. Looked up from germline, CDR1 is MNHEY and CDR2 is SVGEGT. The CDR3 protein is CASSYARNEQFF. The CDR3, as DNA: TGTGCCAGCAGTTATGCTAGGAATGAGCAGTTCTTC.

Here the CDR3 reads CASSDYGTGDRNEAFF. Here the CDR3 DNA reads TGTGCCAGCAGTGACTATGGGACAGGGGATAGGAATGAAGCTTTCTTT. The chain carries TRBV6-1 and TRBJ1-1; 10 bases agree with TRBD1. CDR1 MNHNS and CDR2 SASEGT come from the germline V gene. Trimming took 3 bases from V and 7 from J; bases not matched to a gene: 11. The length of the CDR3 is 16 residues.

This clonotype was picked up many times. The chain recombines TRBV2 with TRBJ1-5, with D uncertain. Germline CDR1 and CDR2: SNHLY and FYNNEI. The CDR3 covers 12 residues. V lost 6 bases, J lost 6 bases, and 9 bases lay in between. CDR3 coding DNA: TGTGCCAGCAGGGCGGACTCTCAGCCCCAGCATTTT. Its protein is CASRADSQPQHF.

J is TRBJ2-5 and V is TRBV5-1, with 12 positions matching TRBD2. Germline CDR1 is SGHRS and CDR2 is YFSETQ. Unmatched junction bases numbered 4, after V lost 4 bases and J lost 3 bases. The CDR3 runs 15 residues. This CDR3 reads CASSRLAGVEETQYF. The CDR3 DNA is TGCGCCAGCAGCCGACTAGCGGGAGTAGAAGAGACCCAGTACTTC.

There are many counts of this clonotype. The V gene is TRBV6-1, the J gene TRBJ1-1; the D is unclear. The ends were cut back, 8 bases at V and 7 bases at J, with 14 bases in the middle. Germline loops: CDR1 MNHNS, CDR2 SASEGT. This CDR3 has 12 residues. Here the CDR3 DNA reads TGTGCCAGCCTAACCTGGGGAGGTGAAGCTTTCTTT. This gives the protein CASLTWGGEAFF.

The sample holds many counts of this clonotype. The chain couples TRBV20-1 to TRBJ1-1, with TRBD1 identical over 9 bases. CDR1 is DFQATT and CDR2 is SNEGSKA in the germline V gene (reference sequence). The CDR3 extends over 12 amino acids. J lost 7 bases, V lost 6 bases, and 6 bases had no gene match. The CDR3 DNA reads TGCAGTGCAGGGACAGGGACGGATGAAGCTTTCTTT. Its translation: CSAGTGTDEAFF.

This clonotype was seen repeatedly, ten times or more. V gene TRBV2 combines with J gene TRBJ2-7, with 8 bases fitting TRBD2. V was pared by 8 bases and J by 2 bases, with 14 bases of the junction left unmatched. Germline-derived CDR1 and CDR2 are SNHLY and FYNNEI. CDR3 length: 16 residues. The CDR3 here is CASPKAREEYPYEQYF. The CDR3 bases are TGTGCCAGCCCAAAGGCGCGGGAGGAGTATCCCTACGAGCAGTACTTC.

This clonotype was detected only a few times. This chain joins TRBV12-3 or TRBV12-4 and TRBJ1-5; the D is unclear. Deletions cut 3 bases from V and 5 bases from J, with 8 bases between. The CDR3 loop spans 13 amino acids. The CDR3 DNA sequence: TGTGCCAGCAGTTTCCAGGAATATCAGCCCCAGCATTTT. Residues: CASSFQEYQPQHF.

This rearrangement joins TRBV3-1 to TRBJ2-3; TRBD2 agrees at 9 bases. The CDR3 has 14 residues. Unmatched junction bases numbered 9, after V lost 0 bases and J lost 14 bases. Germline V gene lookup returns CDR1 LGHDT and CDR2 YNNKEL (reference sequence). As DNA, the CDR3 is TGTGCCAGCAGCCAAGATCTTGGAGCGGGAGGACGGTATTTT. Translated, it gives CASSQDLGAGGRYF.

The genes are TRBV20-1 and TRBJ2-5; D gene uncertain. Trimming removed 6 bases from V and 3 bases from J, with 11 bases in between. The CDR3 sequence is 12 residues long. Germline CDR1 DFQATT, CDR2 SNEGSKA (reference sequence). The CDR3 nucleotides are TGCAGTGCCTATAGGTCCGAAGAGACCCAGTACTTC. This codes for CSAYRSEETQYF.

This clonotype has ten or more counts. The chain employs TRBV28 and TRBJ1-5, with TRBD1 as a possible D gene (6 bases). The CDR3 extends over 17 amino acids. Trimming pared 3 bases from V and 0 bases from J, leaving 15 bases between. Germline V gene data show CDR1 as MDHEN and CDR2 as SYDVKM. The CDR3 region has the DNA TGTGCCAGCAGTTTGAGCCGACAGGCACATAGCAATCAGCCCCAGCATTTT. Protein: CASSLSRQAHSNQPQHF.

The genes are TRBV4-2 and TRBJ1-5; 12 bases agree with TRBD1. Germline trimming cut 3 bases from V and 6 bases from J; bases unmatched to any gene: 3. Per the germline V gene, CDR1 is LGHNA and CDR2 is YNFKEQ. The CDR3 covers 15 residues. In nucleotides, the CDR3 is TGTGCCAGCAGCCAGGGACAGGGGGCCGCTCAGCCCCAGCATTTT. Residues: CASSQGQGAAQPQHF.

There are many counts of this clonotype. The chain recombines TRBV6-1 with TRBJ2-3, with D perhaps given as TRBD1 or TRBD2 (5 bases each). The CDR3 loop spans 13 amino acids. V lost 9 bases, J lost 2 bases, and 12 bases lay in between. Germline CDR1 and CDR2: MNHNS and SASEGT. In DNA form, the CDR3 reads TGTGCCAGTACGGGACCCAACACAGATACGCAGTATTTT. Its translation: CASTGPNTDTQYF.

The chain links TRBV29-1 to TRBJ2-2; 10 bases fit TRBD1. V shed 4 bases, J shed 4 bases, and the junction held 6 bases outside the gene matches. The CDR3 runs to 15 residues. Germline-derived CDR1 and CDR2 are SQVTM and ANQGSEA. In nucleotides, the CDR3 is TGCAGCGTTGCGGGCGGGACAGGGGTCACCGGGGAGCTGTTTTTT. This sequence encodes CSVAGGTGVTGELFF.

The chain links TRBV6-5 to TRBJ2-3; the match to TRBD2 covers 8 bases. J was trimmed by 5 bases and V by 2 bases; bases with no gene match: 12. The CDR3 is 17 amino acids. From germline, CDR1 is MNHEY and CDR2 SVGAGI. The CDR3 loop is CASSYNPPGLVGDTQYF. The CDR3 region has the DNA TGTGCCAGCAGTTACAACCCTCCGGGACTAGTCGGAGATACGCAGTATTTT.

This clonotype was picked up a small number of times. The rearrangement joins TRBV27 to TRBJ2-1, with 13 bases fitting TRBD2. From germline, CDR1 is MNHEY and CDR2 SMNVEV (reference sequence). This CDR3 has 16 amino acids. Trimming at V came to 2 bases and at J to 8 bases, leaving 6 bases not matched to a gene. The CDR3, as DNA: TGTGCCAGCAGTTTAGGACTAGCGGGAGAGATTTATGAGCAGTTCTTC. It encodes CASSLGLAGEIYEQFF.

As regards this clonotype: This could be a read error, since a much larger clone is one nucleotide away. The rearrangement uses TRBV29-1 and TRBJ1-1; D is unresolved. CDR1 and CDR2 from the germline V gene are SQVTM and ANQGSEA. The CDR3 has 9 residues. Trimming removed 3 bases at V and 6 bases at J, with 2 bases between. CDR3 sequence reads: CSVDPEAFF. For the CDR3, the DNA is TGCAGCGTTGATCCTGAAGCTTTCTTT.

This clonotype was recorded at least ten times. This chain uses TRBV28 with TRBJ1-2; TRBD1 matches at 8 bases. Germline CDR1 reads MDHEN; CDR2 reads SYDVKM. V lost 5 bases, J lost 8 bases, and 16 bases stayed unmatched. The CDR3 totals 16 residues. CDR3 coding DNA: TGTGCCAGCAGTCTACACCCCGCGGCAGGGGGCAGAGGCTACACCTTC. Translation gives CASSLHPAAGGRGYTF.